The 8 T cell receptor beta chains below come from one sample, sequenced in a study of CD8+ T cells in alopecia areata. Reverse transcribed after extraction, RNA yielded cDNA as the sequencing template. Here immunoSEQ multiplex PCR was the method, and the copy in TCRdb shows in-frame clones only, minus some. The table includes a few hundred thousand clones, 60% detected once. Treatment in this sample: oral pan-JAK inhibitor, 5-10 mg twice daily. The source material was CD4+ T cells sorted from blood, sampled around week 52, from a patient treated with tofacitinib. The receptors shown here come from a human donor with alopecia areata.

The chain combines TRBV7-8 with TRBJ2-1; unclear D gene. The germline gives CDR1 SGHVS, CDR2 FQNEAQ. V lost 6 bases to trimming and J lost 2 bases, with 11 bases between them. This CDR3 is built from 14 residues. CDR3 loop: CASRWTETYNEQFF. CDR3 sequence (DNA): TGTGCCAGCAGATGGACCGAGACCTACAATGAGCAGTTCTTC.

This chain uses TRBV7-8 with TRBJ2-3; D gene unclear. The germline V gene encodes CDR1 SGHVS and CDR2 FQNEAQ. V dropped 5 bases and J dropped 4 bases, with 10 bases sitting between them. The CDR3 extends over 13 amino acids. The DNA for the CDR3 is TGTGCCAGCAGCCCCCCATGGGCAGATACGCAGTATTTT. It encodes CASSPPWADTQYF. Full variable domain (remainder filled in from reference TRBV7-8 and TRBJ2-3): GAGVSQSPRYKVAKRGQDVALRCDPISGHVSLFWYQQALGQGPEFLTYFQNEAQLDKSGLPSDRFFAERPEGSVSTLKIQRTQQEDSAVYLCASSPPWADTQYFGPGTRLTVL.

This clone has more than one count but fewer than ten. The chain uses TRBV11-1 and TRBJ2-1; D perhaps matches TRBD1 (7 bases). Trimming removed 5 bases at V and 7 bases at J, with 18 bases between. From germline, CDR1 is SGHAT and CDR2 FQDESV (reference sequence). The CDR3 runs to 15 residues. For the CDR3, the DNA is TGTGCCAGCAGCCGAGGGGACAGTGGAGGGAATGAGCAGTTCTTC. It specifies CASSRGDSGGNEQFF. The variable domain in full, with the rest retrieved from reference TRBV11-1 and TRBJ2-1, is EAEVAQSPRYKITEKSQAVAFWCDPISGHATLYWYRQILGQGPELLVQFQDESVVDDSQLPKDRFSAERLKGVDSTLKIQPAELGDSAMYLCASSRGDSGGNEQFFGPGTRLTVL.

The CDR3 DNA sequence: TGTGCCAGCGTTGCACTAGCGGGAACCTACGAGCAGTACTTC. This gives the protein CASVALAGTYEQYF. V is TRBV2 and J is TRBJ2-7, with TRBD2 matching 10 bases. The CDR3 is 14 residues long. Germline V gene lookup returns CDR1 SNHLY and CDR2 FYNNEI. V shed 8 bases and J 2 bases; nucleotides not matched to a gene: 6.

CDR3 nucleotides: TGTGCCAGCAGCTCCCCCGTAGCGGGGGGCAATGAGCAGTTCTTC. This translates into CASSSPVAGGNEQFF. The chain employs TRBV6-5 and TRBJ2-1; TRBD2 aligns across 10 bases. The CDR3 totals 15 residues. V was clipped by 6 bases and J by 6 bases; unmatched bases: 8. Germline CDR1 MNHEY, CDR2 SVGAGI.

The J gene is TRBJ2-4, the V gene TRBV30; D unresolved. V lost 5 bases to trimming and J lost 1 base, with 6 bases between them. The CDR3 is 12 amino acids. Germline CDR1 and CDR2: GTSNPN and SVGIG (reference sequence). The CDR3 reads CAWGRAKNIQYF. The CDR3 DNA is TGTGCCTGGGGTCGGGCCAAAAACATTCAGTACTTC.

This sequence joins TRBV7-9 and TRBJ1-1, with D uncertain. Trimming shortened V by 3 bases and J by 1 base, and 3 bases separated the two germline ends. The CDR3 covers 12 residues. CDR1 SEHNR and CDR2 FQNEAQ come from the germline V gene (reference sequence). The CDR3 region is CASSFGNTEAFF. DNA of the CDR3: TGTGCCAGCAGCTTCGGGAACACTGAAGCTTTCTTT.

This sequence joins TRBV6-5 and TRBJ1-1; no reliable D call. CDR1 and CDR2 from the germline V gene are MNHEY and SVGAGI. The CDR3 extends over 13 amino acids. The germline V and J ends were trimmed by 8 bases and 7 bases, with 17 bases remaining between them. The CDR3 DNA reads TGTGCCAGCGGGTTAAGAGCTTCAGGTGAAGCTTTCTTT. Protein sequence: CASGLRASGEAFF.